This is a list of T cell receptor beta chains from one sample in a study of T cell responses to AZD1222 COVID-19 vaccine. The protocol was immunoSEQ multiplex PCR, while the TCRdb copy is restricted to in-frame clones and leaves out a portion. The sample holds fewer than 150,000 clones, roughly 82% seen once. The starting material was peripheral blood, obtained on day 0 of AZD1222 vaccination. Every receptor here comes from an adult in good health. Both conserved end residues are part of each CDR3. D genes are given only for firm matches. Some rows have no size entry. The others give once, few or many, or a class for an expanded clone.

size: .; V: TRBV2; J: TRBJ2-3; D: TRBD2; CDR3: CASSAERGAHTDTQYF; DNA: TGTGCCAGCAGTGCAGAGCGGGGGGCCCACACAGATACGCAGTATTTT
size: few; V: TRBV7-9; J: TRBJ1-5; D: .; CDR3: CASSLAPRQDGGNQPQHF; DNA: TGTGCCAGCAGCTTAGCCCCCCGACAGGACGGGGGCAATCAGCCCCAGCATTTT
size: .; V: TRBV6-5; J: TRBJ1-5; D: .; CDR3: CASTDRLQPQHF; DNA: TGTGCCAGCACAGACAGGTTGCAGCCCCAGCATTTT
size: .; V: TRBV28; J: TRBJ1-1; D: .; CDR3: CASTFSGGNTEAFF; DNA: TGTGCCAGCACTTTTTCCGGGGGGAACACTGAAGCTTTCTTT
size: .; V: TRBV18; J: TRBJ1-2; D: TRBD1; CDR3: CASSPIQQGKISDGYTF; DNA: TGTGCCAGCTCACCCATTCAACAGGGGAAGATCTCGGATGGCTACACCTTC
size: once; V: TRBV6-5; J: TRBJ1-1; D: .; CDR3: CASSPGTEAFF; DNA: TGTGCCAGCAGCCCCGGGACAGAAGCTTTCTTT
size: .; V: TRBV19; J: TRBJ1-1; D: .; CDR3: CASSPGRILVNTEAFF; DNA: TGTGCCAGTAGTCCAGGACGGATTCTAGTGAACACTGAAGCTTTCTTT
size: few; V: TRBV5-6; J: TRBJ1-3; D: .; CDR3: CASSYPRGGTQGNTIYF; DNA: TGTGCCAGCAGCTACCCCCGGGGGGGGACACAAGGAAACACCATATATTTT
size: .; V: TRBV29-1; J: TRBJ2-2; D: .; CDR3: CSVGNKLNGELFF; DNA: TGCAGCGTTGGGAACAAGCTAAACGGGGAGCTGTTTTTT
size: .; V: TRBV5-1; J: TRBJ1-3; D: TRBD1; CDR3: CASSSVGQANSGNTIYF; DNA: TGCGCCAGCAGCTCGGTGGGACAGGCGAACTCTGGAAACACCATATATTTT
size: .; V: TRBV28; J: TRBJ1-5; D: .; CDR3: CASSLLRLTGRHQPQHF; DNA: TGTGCCAGCAGTTTATTACGACTTACAGGAAGACATCAGCCCCAGCATTTT
size: .; V: TRBV19; J: TRBJ2-1; D: .; CDR3: CASNLASNYNEQFF; DNA: TGTGCCAGTAACTTAGCGTCCAATTACAATGAGCAGTTCTTC
size: .; V: TRBV9; J: TRBJ2-3; D: TRBD2; CDR3: CASSVESGGGQDTQYF; DNA: TGTGCCAGCAGCGTAGAGTCGGGAGGAGGACAAGATACGCAGTATTTT
size: .; V: TRBV29-1; J: TRBJ1-1; D: TRBD1; CDR3: CSVEGQPKMNTEAFF; DNA: TGCAGCGTTGAGGGACAGCCTAAAATGAACACTGAAGCTTTCTTT
size: few; V: TRBV6-4; J: TRBJ2-3; D: TRBD2; CDR3: CASSDSSGADTQYF; DNA: TGTGCCAGCAGTGACTCTAGCGGGGCAGATACGCAGTATTTT
size: few; V: TRBV30; J: TRBJ2-7; D: .; CDR3: CAWGTSQPYEQYF; DNA: TGTGCCTGGGGTACAAGCCAACCCTACGAGCAGTACTTC
size: .; V: TRBV28; J: TRBJ1-2; D: TRBD1; CDR3: CASSMTGGGWGYTF; DNA: TGTGCCAGCAGTATGACAGGGGGCGGTTGGGGCTACACCTTC
size: .; V: TRBV28; J: TRBJ1-2; D: .; CDR3: CASSLRPVNYGYTF; DNA: TGTGCCAGCAGTTTAAGGCCAGTAAACTATGGCTACACCTTC
size: .; V: TRBV7-3; J: TRBJ2-4; D: TRBD1; CDR3: CASSSFAGTVSGAKNIQYF; DNA: TGTGCCAGCAGCTCCTTCGCCGGGACAGTCAGTGGAGCCAAAAACATTCAGTACTTC
size: .; V: TRBV10-3; J: TRBJ1-2; D: TRBD1; CDR3: CAIRGDSSNYGYTF; DNA: TGTGCCATCAGGGGGGACAGTTCTAACTATGGCTACACCTTC
size: .; V: TRBV18; J: TRBJ1-1; D: TRBD1; CDR3: CASSPIRTGVENTEAFF; DNA: TGTGCCAGCTCACCCATCCGGACAGGGGTCGAGAACACTGAAGCTTTCTTT
size: .; V: TRBV11-2; J: TRBJ2-1; D: .; CDR3: CASSSPGTKTYNEQFF; DNA: TGTGCCAGCAGCTCTCCCGGGACAAAGACCTACAATGAGCAGTTCTTC
size: .; V: TRBV9; J: TRBJ1-2; D: .; CDR3: CASSVMAGEGYTF; DNA: TGTGCCAGCAGCGTAATGGCGGGGGAGGGCTACACCTTC
size: .; V: TRBV5-1; J: TRBJ1-1; D: .; CDR3: CASSVQGGETEAFF; DNA: TGCGCCAGCAGCGTACAGGGAGGGGAGACTGAAGCTTTCTTT
size: .; V: TRBV5-1; J: TRBJ1-1; D: .; CDR3: CASRPGATNLKEAFF; DNA: TGCGCCAGCAGGCCAGGCGCGACGAATCTTAAGGAAGCTTTCTTT
size: .; V: TRBV28; J: TRBJ2-7; D: TRBD1; CDR3: CASRGTGGFYEQYF; DNA: TGTGCCAGCAGAGGGACAGGGGGCTTCTACGAGCAGTACTTC
size: .; V: TRBV12-3/TRBV12-4; J: TRBJ2-3; D: .; CDR3: CASNRGSTDTQYF; DNA: TGTGCCAGCAATCGGGGTAGCACAGATACGCAGTATTTT
size: .; V: TRBV29-1; J: TRBJ1-1; D: .; CDR3: CSGSGSTEAFF; DNA: TGCAGCGGTTCAGGGAGCACTGAAGCTTTCTTT
size: .; V: TRBV5-6; J: TRBJ1-2; D: .; CDR3: CASSLVEGNYGYTF; DNA: TGTGCCAGCAGCTTGGTAGAGGGGAACTATGGCTACACCTTC
size: .; V: TRBV6-2/TRBV6-3; J: TRBJ1-6; D: .; CDR3: CASSYTLDNSPLHF; DNA: TGTGCCAGCAGTTACACTTTGGATAATTCACCCCTCCACTTT
size: .; V: TRBV30; J: TRBJ2-5; D: .; CDR3: CAWGGGRVETQYF; DNA: TGTGCCTGGGGTGGAGGGCGGGTAGAGACCCAGTACTTC
size: .; V: TRBV7-3; J: TRBJ2-2; D: .; CDR3: CASSSPGLQRGGELFF; DNA: TGTGCCAGCAGCTCCCCAGGTCTGCAGAGAGGCGGGGAGCTGTTTTTT
size: .; V: TRBV5-1; J: TRBJ2-7; D: TRBD1; CDR3: CASSFPLGQGVYEQYF; DNA: TGCGCCAGCAGCTTCCCCCTCGGACAGGGGGTCTACGAGCAGTACTTC
size: once; V: TRBV5-1; J: TRBJ1-2; D: TRBD1; CDR3: CASSLGQGAPTNGYTF; DNA: TGCGCCAGCAGCTTGGGACAGGGGGCTCCAACCAATGGCTACACCTTC
size: .; V: TRBV29-1; J: TRBJ1-5; D: TRBD1; CDR3: CSVGVGQGANQPQHF; DNA: TGCAGCGTTGGGGTTGGGCAGGGGGCGAATCAGCCCCAGCATTTT
size: .; V: TRBV4-2; J: TRBJ1-6; D: .; CDR3: CASSWEPNSPLHF; DNA: TGTGCCAGTTCCTGGGAGCCTAATTCACCCCTCCACTTT
size: .; V: TRBV28; J: TRBJ1-5; D: TRBD1; CDR3: CASRTTGLQPQHF; DNA: TGTGCCAGCAGGACGACAGGGCTTCAGCCCCAGCATTTT
size: .; V: TRBV5-4; J: TRBJ2-7; D: .; CDR3: CASSPVAGGSEQYF; DNA: TGTGCCAGCAGCCCGGTGGCAGGGGGGAGCGAGCAGTACTTC
size: .; V: TRBV5-1; J: TRBJ1-2; D: TRBD1; CDR3: CASSLFTGGHGYTF; DNA: TGCGCCAGCAGCTTGTTTACAGGGGGCCATGGCTACACCTTC
size: .; V: TRBV5-6; J: TRBJ1-5; D: TRBD1; CDR3: CASSYWTGVQPQHF; DNA: TGTGCCAGCAGCTATTGGACAGGGGTTCAGCCCCAGCATTTT
size: .; V: TRBV6-1; J: TRBJ1-1; D: TRBD1; CDR3: CASSDRQGNTEAFF; DNA: TGTGCCAGCAGTGATCGACAGGGGAACACTGAAGCTTTCTTT
size: .; V: TRBV5-4; J: TRBJ1-6; D: .; CDR3: CASSLQDLNSPLHF; DNA: TGTGCCAGCAGCTTGCAGGACCTGAATTCACCCCTCCACTTT
size: .; V: TRBV7-9; J: TRBJ1-1; D: TRBD1; CDR3: CASSHWTGNTEAFF; DNA: TGTGCCAGCAGCCATTGGACAGGGAACACTGAAGCTTTCTTT
size: .; V: TRBV30; J: TRBJ1-1; D: .; CDR3: CAWSRGPPKRTEAFF; DNA: TGTGCCTGGAGCCGGGGCCCCCCCAAAAGGACTGAAGCTTTCTTT
size: .; V: TRBV29-1; J: TRBJ1-1; D: .; CDR3: CSARVNTEAFF; DNA: TGCAGCGCCCGTGTTAACACTGAAGCTTTCTTT
size: .; V: TRBV24-1; J: TRBJ2-5; D: TRBD1; CDR3: CATSDLGTGVTQYF; DNA: TGTGCCACCAGTGATTTAGGGACAGGGGTAACCCAGTACTTC
size: .; V: TRBV30; J: TRBJ1-1; D: .; CDR3: CAWIPKAGPNTEAFF; DNA: TGTGCCTGGATCCCGAAGGCCGGCCCGAACACTGAAGCTTTCTTT
size: few; V: TRBV11-2; J: TRBJ1-6; D: TRBD1; CDR3: CASSSFRQGVINSPLHF; DNA: TGTGCCAGCAGCTCCTTCAGACAGGGGGTGATCAATTCACCCCTCCACTTT
size: .; V: TRBV10-3; J: TRBJ1-5; D: .; CDR3: CAISEFPGEGLQPQHF; DNA: TGTGCCATCAGTGAATTCCCAGGAGAAGGTCTTCAGCCCCAGCATTTT
size: .; V: TRBV29-1; J: TRBJ2-1; D: TRBD1; CDR3: CSVLPGQGYNEQFF; DNA: TGCAGCGTTTTACCGGGACAGGGATACAATGAGCAGTTCTTC
size: .; V: TRBV5-4; J: TRBJ2-7; D: .; CDR3: CASSSPGWEQYF; DNA: TGTGCCAGCAGCTCCCCTGGGTGGGAGCAGTACTTC
size: .; V: TRBV7-2; J: TRBJ1-1; D: .; CDR3: CASSLFREGTEAFF; DNA: TGTGCCAGCAGCTTATTTAGGGAGGGCACTGAAGCTTTCTTT
size: .; V: TRBV6-1; J: TRBJ1-6; D: .; CDR3: CASSERQGNSPLHF; DNA: TGTGCCAGCAGTGAGCGGCAGGGGAATTCACCCCTCCACTTT
size: .; V: TRBV7-3; J: TRBJ2-5; D: .; CDR3: CASSASSRETQYF; DNA: TGTGCCAGCAGCGCATCCTCCCGAGAGACCCAGTACTTC
size: .; V: TRBV30; J: TRBJ1-4; D: .; CDR3: CAWIPKKLFF; DNA: TGTGCCTGGATACCCAAAAAACTGTTTTTT
size: .; V: TRBV2; J: TRBJ1-4; D: TRBD1; CDR3: CASADRGQNEKLFF; DNA: TGTGCCAGCGCGGACAGGGGGCAAAATGAAAAACTGTTTTTT
size: once; V: TRBV4-1; J: TRBJ1-3; D: .; CDR3: CASSQRSGEAGNTIYF; DNA: TGCGCCAGCAGCCAAAGGTCAGGGGAGGCAGGAAACACCATATATTTT
size: few; V: TRBV28; J: TRBJ1-5; D: .; CDR3: CASSLQGNPQHF; DNA: TGTGCCAGCAGTTTGCAGGGGAACCCCCAGCATTTT
size: .; V: TRBV30; J: TRBJ1-4; D: TRBD1; CDR3: CAWSAGQGAGEKLFF; DNA: TGTGCCTGGAGTGCCGGACAGGGGGCAGGGGAAAAACTGTTTTTT
size: .; V: TRBV10-3; J: TRBJ1-1; D: .; CDR3: CAISELRARDTEAFF; DNA: TGTGCCATCAGTGAGTTACGGGCGCGGGACACTGAAGCTTTCTTT